This T cell receptor beta chain stems from a study of blood T cell repertoires in COVID-19. Study information: Sample material is recorded as cDNA or gDNA derived from T cells, B-cell-depleted T cells, or PBMCs.

V dropped 6 bases and J dropped 7; count of bases not matched to a gene: 16. Germline V lookup: CDR1 LNHDA, CDR2 SQIVND (reference sequence). This CDR3 spans 17 amino acids. Under the authors' procedure: Nucleated cell number was recorded as an estimate derived from reference gene primer amplification. Profiled with immunoSEQ multiplex PCR; TCRdb holds only in-frame clones, not every one. Clonal size and the V and J genes are those of that table, whereas D and trimming came from the DNA. The top ten hold 1.5% of the sample, which has about 210,000 clones, 88% seen once. This chain links TRBV19 with TRBJ2-1; 9 bases fit TRBD1. The material sequenced was peripheral blood. This TCR was sampled from a man in his late teens or twenties with active or convalescent COVID-19. This CDR3 reads CASSDFRGTGRVNEQFF. In nucleotides, the CDR3 is TGTGCCAGTAGCGACTTTCGAGGGACAGGGAGAGTTAATGAGCAGTTCTTC.